The clone carrying this T cell receptor beta chain was seen just once. Its antigen remains unknown. Per germline, CDR1 SGDLS and CDR2 YYNGEE. CDR3 length: 16 amino acids. Genomic DNA belonging to each subset was distributed in equal measure over several immunoSEQ plates. The table came from immunoSEQ multiplex PCR; TCRdb's copy has only in-frame clones and leaves some out. Among hundreds of thousands of clones, 95% to 98% were seen once, and the ten largest hold 0.25% to 0.35%. CD45RO-negative, CCR7-selected cells formed the naive CD8 fraction, which excluded terminally differentiated effector memory CD45RA+ cells. The data stem from a study of shared clonotypes between healthy human individuals. Study-level results: Collection of samples was limited to blood; tissue repertoires likely differ. Between a handful of donors, naive CD4 clonotypes were shared at a level of around 4.9%. Genetic and exposure-history diversity was limited by the small donor number.

This receptor was obtained from a man aged 30-40 years in good health. The chain links TRBV9 to TRBJ2-5, with TRBD2 matching over 9 bases. Matching the DNA end better, TRBJ2-7 makes the J call doubtful. Sequencing was carried out using naive CD8+ T cells sorted from blood. This chain's CDR3 is CASSVGPEAGGYEQYF. The CDR3, as DNA: TGTGCCAGCAGCGTAGGGCCAGAAGCGGGGGGCTACGAGCAGTACTTC.